This T cell receptor beta chain was recorded in a study of PD-1 blockade in classical Hodgkin lymphoma. General study points: Compared with baseline, CD4+ but not CD8+ TCR diversity had risen significantly by C4D1.

Stated time point: cycle 4 day 1 (C4D1), after less than seven weeks of nivolumab. All patients relapsed after autologous stem cell transplantation, and brentuximab vedotin exposure varied. By magnetic negative selection, CD4+ T cells were purified from thawed PBMCs. Relapsed/refractory classical Hodgkin lymphoma patients had complete, partial or progressive responses. For this clone: Antigen specificity is unknown.

Sequenced by immunoSEQ multiplex PCR; TCRdb stores in-frame clones only, minus some. The repertoire holds roughly 30,000 clones, with around 85% as singletons. CDR1 is SGHAT, CDR2 FQDESV, per germline (reference sequence). Between the trimmed V and J ends, which lost 5 bases and 3 bases, there was a span of 8 bases. The CDR3 runs to 12 residues. The starting material was CD4+ T cells from blood, obtained before the fourth cycle of nivolumab. V gene TRBV11-1 combines with J gene TRBJ2-7; D tentatively fits TRBD1 or TRBD2 (5 bases each). This TCR derives from a human donor with classical Hodgkin lymphoma. CDR3 in DNA: TGTGCCAGCAGCACGGGGCTCTACGAGCAGTACTTC. Residues: CASSTGLYEQYF.